The entry below describes one T cell receptor beta chain. Its specific antigen is unknown. No clone much larger than this one lies a single base away; base qualities are absent. The data belong to a study of vaccination and CD4 T cells after COVID-19 (dated by TCRdb to the early 2020s). About the study as a whole: The convalescent cohort comprised six males and four females, including two Hispanic individuals, seven Caucasians, two Asians and one multiracial person. Two doses of either the Pfizer-BioNTech BNT162b2 vaccine (n=8) or the Moderna mRNA-1273 vaccine (n=2) were administered to participants. Post-COVID blood samples from convalescent patients were collected a median of roughly 100 days after diagnosis, with a range of roughly 35 to 180 days. Post-vaccine blood samples were obtained a median of about 72 days after the second vaccine dose, with a range of roughly 13 to 250 days. Overlapping spike peptide pools from SARS-CoV-2 and from the common cold coronaviruses HCoV-NL63, HCoV-OC43 and HCoV-229E were used as culture stimuli. Control cultures used a CEFX viral epitope pool as positive control, an HIV-1 Nef peptide pool as negative control, or no peptide. The spike-specific CD4+ TCR repertoire was compared before and after mRNA vaccination in approximately ten COVID-19 convalescent patients and several infection-naive healthy vaccine recipients. In an earlier paper using these donors, memory CD4+ T cell crossreactivity between SARS-CoV-2 and common cold coronavirus spike proteins was assessed at the TCR clonotype level.

This specimen's treatment or condition label, interpreted: roughly ten-day PBMC culture with coronavirus spike peptide pools or control peptides (ViraFEST assay). CD4+ T cells from unexposed donors were collected before the COVID-19 pandemic (2011-2018). The ViraFEST assay was used in the study, in which antigen-specific T cells were expanded with peptide pools and expanded clonotypes were subsequently identified by TCR sequencing. More than 1.5 million PBMCs per well were cultured in IMDM with approximately 5% human AB serum and 9 to 10 IU/ml IL-2, plus 10 ug/ml peptide pools. Half of the culture medium was replaced with fresh IL-2-containing medium on days 3 and 7. Once the cells had been in culture for 10 days, the EasySep CD4+ T cell isolation kit was used to isolate CD4+ T cells by negative selection. As cell numbers permitted, CD4+ T cells from unexposed donors were tested for reactivity to SARS-CoV-2 S and N and to four common cold coronavirus spike pools. PBMCs were separated from whole blood using Ficoll-Paque Plus gradient centrifugation and then either used fresh or cryopreserved at -140C. Each culture condition was generally run in triplicate wells. The leukapheresis product used for the unexposed donors was purchased from a commercial source.

The library was produced with PCR. At the Johns Hopkins FTIC core, DNA from the cultured CD4+ T cells underwent TCR sequencing with the Oncomine TCR Beta short-read assay. Genomic DNA was extracted from the cultured CD4+ T cells with the QIAamp micro DNA kit. Oncomine TCR Beta libraries from cultured CD4+ T cells were pooled with unique dual indexes and sequenced on an Illumina iSeq 100. As for how the authors treated the data: Non-productive sequences were removed, and CDR3s not starting with C, not ending with F or W, or shorter than 7 amino acids were discarded. The MANAFEST web application identified antigen-specific clonotypes by comparing peptide-stimulated wells against reference wells and other culture wells. An FDR below 0.05, an odds ratio above 5, and a productive frequency above 0.1% in at least two of three replicate wells were required for clones to be considered positive. Cross-reactive clonotypes were defined as significantly expanded in both SARS-CoV-2 spike wells and at least one common cold coronavirus spike condition. Levenshtein distances (stringdist) and unrooted phylogenetic trees (ape) in R version 3.6.1 were used to assess CDR3 homology. TCRdb cleaned the public reads at Q25 with fastp, built clones with MiXCR and kept in-frame beta chains. All rows with the same CDR3 protein become a single entry with the most common DNA and genes. TCRdb, not the original authors, processed these V and J calls. The sample yields roughly 9,100 distinct CDR3 sequences; roughly 45% were counted once. The ten largest clonotypes hold roughly 12% of the sample.

Results and caveats for the whole study, not just this receptor: Of the vaccine-specific clones found in convalescent patients, nearly all (304 of 307) were mono-reactive for SARS-CoV-2 spike instead of being cross-reactive with common cold coronaviruses. Among convalescent patients, a median around 86% of the SARS-CoV-2-reactive clones seen after vaccination appeared only after vaccination, which suggests priming specific to the vaccine. The median count of SARS-CoV-2-reactive clonotypes went up from under 25 after infection to about 41 after vaccination, although the change was not significant. The study included relatively few convalescent patients and did not analyze early timepoints after natural infection.

From a lookup of the germline V gene, CDR1 and CDR2 are ENHRY and SYGVKD. The CDR3 has 17 amino acids, counting the end cysteine and phenylalanine. The retained sequence is limited to the CDR3, 51 bases, with the frame set at the first base. Between the V and J ends, shortened by 6 bases and 3 bases respectively, the junction contains 23 bases. This chain is built from TRBV10-3 and TRBJ2-5, with the D call perhaps TRBD1 or TRBD2, as 5 bases match in each case. The specimen sequenced was CD4+ T cells from blood, cultured in vitro. The TCR was taken from a human donor in good health. The DNA sequence is as follows: TGTGCCATCAGGAGGGGAACTGACGACACTAGAAAAGAGACCCAGTACTTC. Protein translation: CAIRRGTDDTRKETQYF.